This T cell receptor (beta chain) was documented in a study of technical replicates of blood from several donors. Sequencing was performed with immunoSEQ multiplex PCR; in TCRdb, only in-frame clones are kept and a portion is missing. The sample comprises approximately 75,000 clones, around nine tenths of which are singletons, and 0.4% to 0.45% rests with the top ten. The length of the CDR3 is 17 residues. With 0 bases clipped from V and 6 bases from J, the junction kept 12 bases outside the gene matches. The germline V gene encodes CDR1 SGHRS and CDR2 YFSETQ. Material for sequencing was T cells isolated from PBMCs. The gene calls are TRBV5-1 and TRBJ2-7; 10 bases match TRBD2. This sequence originates from a human donor in good health. The CDR3 reads CASSLALAGIRNPEQYF. CDR3 nucleotides: TGCGCCAGCAGCTTGGCACTAGCGGGAATTCGGAACCCCGAGCAGTACTTC.